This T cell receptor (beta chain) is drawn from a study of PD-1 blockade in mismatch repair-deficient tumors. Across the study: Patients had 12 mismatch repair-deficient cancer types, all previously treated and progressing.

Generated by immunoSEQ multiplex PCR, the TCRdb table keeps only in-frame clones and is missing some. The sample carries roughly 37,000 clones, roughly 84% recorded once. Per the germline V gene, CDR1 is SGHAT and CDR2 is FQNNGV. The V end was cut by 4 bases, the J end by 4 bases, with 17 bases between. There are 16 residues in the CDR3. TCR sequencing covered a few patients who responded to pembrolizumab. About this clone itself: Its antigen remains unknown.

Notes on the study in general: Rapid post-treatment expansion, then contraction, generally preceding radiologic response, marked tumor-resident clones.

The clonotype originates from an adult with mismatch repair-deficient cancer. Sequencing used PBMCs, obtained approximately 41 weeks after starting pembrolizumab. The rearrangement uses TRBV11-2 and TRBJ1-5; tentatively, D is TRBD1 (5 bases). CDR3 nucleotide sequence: TGTGCCAGCAGCTCCTCGGGAGGGGAGGAGAATCAGCCCCAGCATTTT. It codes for CASSSSGGEENQPQHF. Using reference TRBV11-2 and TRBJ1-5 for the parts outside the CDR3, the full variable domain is EAGVAQSPRYKIIEKRQSVAFWCNPISGHATLYWYQQILGQGPKLLIQFQNNGVVDDSQLPKDRFSAERLKGVDSTLKIQPAKLEDSAVYLCASSSSGGEENQPQHFGDGTRLSIL.